The 8 T cell receptor beta chains presented below share a single source sample, sequenced in a study of cytomegalovirus exposure and HLA in healthy donors. PCR was performed using 60 Vbeta and 13 Jbeta primers. Sequenced by immunoSEQ multiplex PCR; TCRdb stores in-frame clones only, minus some. The table shows roughly 180,000 clones, with 80% occurring only once. The sequenced sample consisted of PBMCs. The receptors originated from a woman in her forties or fifties in good health and CMV-seropositive.

Remarks on this clone: Other DNA sequences within the sample encode an identical CDR3. The CDR3 nucleotides read TGTGCCAGCAGCGTAGGAGGAGGGGGGGCGGGAGAGACCCAGTACTTC. Translated: CASSVGGGGAGETQYF. The V gene is TRBV9, the J gene TRBJ2-5; TRBD2 might be the D (7 bases). Germline V gene lookup returns CDR1 SGDLS and CDR2 YYNGEE. The CDR3 is 16 residues long. Trimming took off 0 bases at V and 4 bases at J, with 16 bases between the two ends.

The rearrangement uses TRBV4-3 and TRBJ2-1; 7 nucleotides align to TRBD2. The V gene end was trimmed by 1 base and the J gene end by 6 bases; junction bases not matched to a gene: 6. Looked up from germline, CDR1 is LGHNA and CDR2 is YSLEER. CDR3 length: 15 amino acids. The CDR3, as DNA: TGCGCCAGCAGCCAAGTCACGCGGACTAGCAATGAGCAGTTCTTC. Amino acids: CASSQVTRTSNEQFF.

This sequence joins TRBV11-2 and TRBJ1-1; D is unclear. This CDR3 is 14 amino acids long. Germline values: CDR1 SGHAT, CDR2 FQNNGV. The V gene lost 4 bases and the J gene lost 1 base, with 10 bases spanning the gap. The CDR3 is CASSSTAGNTEAFF. In DNA form, the CDR3 reads TGTGCCAGCAGCTCCACAGCGGGGAACACTGAAGCTTTCTTT. Full variable domain (remainder filled in from reference TRBV11-2 and TRBJ1-1): EAGVAQSPRYKIIEKRQSVAFWCNPISGHATLYWYQQILGQGPKLLIQFQNNGVVDDSQLPKDRFSAERLKGVDSTLKIQPAKLEDSAVYLCASSSTAGNTEAFFGQGTRLTVV.

This clone was picked up one time. The V and J genes are TRBV7-2 and TRBJ1-1; D possibly corresponds to TRBD1 (5 bases). CDR3 length equals 13 residues. Trimming left V 3 bases short and J 5 bases short, with 10 bases between. Germline loops: CDR1 SGHTA, CDR2 FQGNSA. DNA for the CDR3: TGTGCCAGCAGCTTCGGGGGTTGGACTGAAGCTTTCTTT. This gives the protein CASSFGGWTEAFF.

The CDR3 DNA reads as TGTGCCAGCAGCTGGGGGGCAGATACGCAGTATTTT. Translation: CASSWGADTQYF. V gene TRBV5-5 combines with J gene TRBJ2-3, with TRBD2 as a possible D gene (6 bases). The germline V and J ends were trimmed by 3 bases and 4 bases, with 6 bases remaining between them. The CDR3 is made up of 12 amino acids. Germline values: CDR1 SGHKS, CDR2 YYEKEE (reference sequence).

CDR3: CASSRGQDGETQYF. The CDR3 coding sequence is TGCGCCAGCAGCCGGGGCCAAGACGGAGAGACCCAGTACTTC. The J gene is TRBJ2-5, the V gene TRBV4-1; tentatively, D is TRBD1 (5 bases). V lost 4 bases and J 4 bases, leaving 13 bases between the germline ends. The germline V gene encodes CDR1 MGHRA and CDR2 YSYEKL. The CDR3 sequence is 14 residues long.

The chain employs TRBV9 and TRBJ2-1, with TRBD2 identical over 9 bases. The junction had 14 bases not matched to a gene; V was cut back by 3 bases and J by 13 bases. The CDR3 is 15 amino acids. CDR1 and CDR2 from the germline V gene are SGDLS and YYNGEE. The CDR3 region is CASSEAGGAPIGQFF. The CDR3 DNA is TGTGCCAGCAGCGAGGCGGGAGGGGCCCCGATTGGACAGTTCTTC.

The chain has TRBV7-2 and TRBJ2-5, with 11 positions matching TRBD2. Germline V gene data show CDR1 as SGHTA and CDR2 as FQGNSA. Losses at the gene ends were 5 bases for V and 7 bases for J; bases not matched to a gene: 12. The CDR3 has 16 amino acids. This CDR3 is CASSPQTSGAGGTQYF. In DNA form, the CDR3 reads TGTGCCAGCAGCCCTCAGACTAGCGGGGCCGGGGGGACCCAGTACTTC.